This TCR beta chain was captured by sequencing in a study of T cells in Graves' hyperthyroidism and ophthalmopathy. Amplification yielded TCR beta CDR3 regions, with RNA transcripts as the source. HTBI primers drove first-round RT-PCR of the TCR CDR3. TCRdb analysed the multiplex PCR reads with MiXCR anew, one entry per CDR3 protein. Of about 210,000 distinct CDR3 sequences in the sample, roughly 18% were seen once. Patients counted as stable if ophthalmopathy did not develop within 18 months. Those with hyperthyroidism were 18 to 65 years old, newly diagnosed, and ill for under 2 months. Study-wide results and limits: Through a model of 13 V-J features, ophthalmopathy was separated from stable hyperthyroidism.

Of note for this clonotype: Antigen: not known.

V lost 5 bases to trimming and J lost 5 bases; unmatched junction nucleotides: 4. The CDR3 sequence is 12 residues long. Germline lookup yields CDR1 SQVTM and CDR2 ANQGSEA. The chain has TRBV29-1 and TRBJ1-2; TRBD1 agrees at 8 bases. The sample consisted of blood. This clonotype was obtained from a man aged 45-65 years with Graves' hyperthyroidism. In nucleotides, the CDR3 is TGCAGCGTTCGGACAGGGAGTTATGGCTACACCTTC. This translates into CSVRTGSYGYTF.